The 4 T cell receptor beta chains below were found in one sample sequenced in a study of cytomegalovirus exposure and HLA in healthy donors. Primers included in the PCR were 60 Vbeta and 13 Jbeta primers. Some clones are missing from TCRdb's copy, which holds only in-frame ones; the method was immunoSEQ multiplex PCR. The sample comprises approximately 85,000 clones, roughly 80% of which are singletons, and about 30% rests with the top ten. Sample: PBMCs. The receptors were gathered from a middle-aged man in good health and CMV-seropositive.

The chain has TRBV2 and TRBJ2-1; 7 bases are a match to TRBD2. V lost 11 bases, J lost 5 bases, and 12 bases stayed unmatched. The germline V gene has CDR1 SNHLY and CDR2 FYNNEI. This CDR3 has 14 amino acids. CDR3 in amino acids: CAGKRERNNNEQFF. In DNA, the CDR3 is TGTGCCGGAAAGCGGGAAAGAAACAACAATGAGCAGTTCTTC. Full variable domain (outside the CDR3, taken from reference TRBV2 and TRBJ2-1): EPEVTQTPSHQVTQMGQEVILRCVPISNHLYFYWYRQILGQKVEFLVSFYNNEISEKSEIFDDQFSVERPDGSNFTLKIRSTKLEDSAMYFCAGKRERNNNEQFFGPGTRLTVL.

The CDR3 nucleotides read TGTGCCAGTAGTGCTCAGGGGGTGAACACTGAAGCTTTCTTT. Its protein is CASSAQGVNTEAFF. The chain is built from TRBV19 and TRBJ1-1, with 7 bases aligning to TRBD1. The V gene end was trimmed by 5 bases and the J gene end by 0 bases; junction bases not matched to a gene: 3. This CDR3 has 14 residues. Germline CDR1 LNHDA, CDR2 SQIVND (reference sequence).

This chain joins TRBV15 and TRBJ2-4; weak D call: TRBD1 (5 bases). The length of the CDR3 is 14 residues. Germline lookup yields CDR1 LNHNV and CDR2 YYDKDF (reference sequence). V lost 1 base to trimming and J lost 9 bases, with 13 bases between them. CDR3 nucleotides: TGTGCCACCAGCAGAGTCGTCCAGGGTGGCATTCAGTACTTC. Its protein product is CATSRVVQGGIQYF.

The genes are TRBV5-1 and TRBJ2-2; the match to TRBD1 covers 10 bases. Germline V gene data show CDR1 as SGHRS and CDR2 as YFSETQ. This CDR3 region has 15 residues. Trimming removed 3 bases from V and 7 bases from J; junction bases left unmatched: 6. This chain's CDR3 is CASSSGDRGGGELFF. As DNA, the CDR3 is TGCGCCAGCAGCTCGGGGGACAGGGGCGGCGGGGAGCTGTTTTTT.